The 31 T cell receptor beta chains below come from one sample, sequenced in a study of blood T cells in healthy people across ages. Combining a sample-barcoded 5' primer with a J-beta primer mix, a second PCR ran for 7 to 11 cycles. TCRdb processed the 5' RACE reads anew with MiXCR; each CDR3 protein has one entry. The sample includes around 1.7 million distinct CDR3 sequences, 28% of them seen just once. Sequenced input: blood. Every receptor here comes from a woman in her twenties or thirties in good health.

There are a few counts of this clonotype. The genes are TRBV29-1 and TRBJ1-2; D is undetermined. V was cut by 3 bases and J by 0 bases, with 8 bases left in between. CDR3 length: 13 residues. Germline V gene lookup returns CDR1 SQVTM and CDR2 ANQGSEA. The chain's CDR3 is CSVDKRPNYGYTF. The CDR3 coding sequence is TGCAGCGTTGATAAAAGGCCTAACTATGGCTACACCTTC.

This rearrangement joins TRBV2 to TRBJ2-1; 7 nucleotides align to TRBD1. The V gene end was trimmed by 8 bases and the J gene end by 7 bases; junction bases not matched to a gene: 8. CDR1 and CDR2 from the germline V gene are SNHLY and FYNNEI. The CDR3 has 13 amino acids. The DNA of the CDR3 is TGTGCCAGCTGCCGGGACAGTGAGAATGAGCAGTTCTTC. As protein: CASCRDSENEQFF.

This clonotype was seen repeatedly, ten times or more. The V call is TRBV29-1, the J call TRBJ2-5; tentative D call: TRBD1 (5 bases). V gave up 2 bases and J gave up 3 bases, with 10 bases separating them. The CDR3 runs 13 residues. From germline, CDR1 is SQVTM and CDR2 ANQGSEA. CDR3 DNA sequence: TGCAGCGTTGAACCCACAGGAGAAGAGACCCAGTACTTC. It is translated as CSVEPTGEETQYF.

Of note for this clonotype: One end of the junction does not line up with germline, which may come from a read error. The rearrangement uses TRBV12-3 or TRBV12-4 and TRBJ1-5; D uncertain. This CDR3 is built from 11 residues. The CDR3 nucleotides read TGTGCCAGCAGTTCCGGCCGGCCCCGGCATTTT. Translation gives CASSSGRPRHF.

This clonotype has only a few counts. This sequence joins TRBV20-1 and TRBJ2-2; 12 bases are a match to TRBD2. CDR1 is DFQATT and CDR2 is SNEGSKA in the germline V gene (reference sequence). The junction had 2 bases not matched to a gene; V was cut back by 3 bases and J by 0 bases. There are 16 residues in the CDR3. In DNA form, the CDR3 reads TGCAGTGCTAGCTCTAGCGGGGGGGCGAACACCGGGGAGCTGTTTTTT. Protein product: CSASSSGGANTGELFF.

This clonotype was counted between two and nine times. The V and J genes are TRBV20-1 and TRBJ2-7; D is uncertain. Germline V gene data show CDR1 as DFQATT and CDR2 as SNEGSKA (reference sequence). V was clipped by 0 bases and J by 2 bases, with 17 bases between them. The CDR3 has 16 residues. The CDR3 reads CSARDHLGKVTYEQYF. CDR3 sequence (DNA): TGCAGTGCTAGAGATCACCTGGGAAAGGTGACCTACGAGCAGTACTTC.

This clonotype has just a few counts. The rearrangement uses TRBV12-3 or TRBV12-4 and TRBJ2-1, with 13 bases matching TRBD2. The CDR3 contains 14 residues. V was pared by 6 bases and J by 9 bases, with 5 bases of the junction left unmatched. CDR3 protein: CASRLAGGPPEQFF. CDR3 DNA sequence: TGTGCCAGCAGACTAGCGGGAGGGCCCCCTGAGCAGTTCTTC.

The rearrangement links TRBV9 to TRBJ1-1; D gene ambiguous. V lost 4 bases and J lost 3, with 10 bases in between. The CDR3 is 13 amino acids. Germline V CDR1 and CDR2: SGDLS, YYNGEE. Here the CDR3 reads CASSQPPYTEAFF. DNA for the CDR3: TGTGCCAGCAGCCAACCGCCCTACACTGAAGCTTTCTTT.

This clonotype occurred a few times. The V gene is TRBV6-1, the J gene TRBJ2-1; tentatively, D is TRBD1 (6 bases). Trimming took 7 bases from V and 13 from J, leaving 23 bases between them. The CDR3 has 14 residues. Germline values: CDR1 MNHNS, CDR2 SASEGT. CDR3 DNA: TGTGCCAGCAAGAAGGACAGCATCCAAGGGACCCAGTTCTTC. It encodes CASKKDSIQGTQFF.

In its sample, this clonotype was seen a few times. CDR3 loop: CSALKGEATSYEQYF. The CDR3 DNA sequence: TGCAGTGCCTTGAAAGGGGAAGCGACCTCCTACGAGCAGTACTTC. The V gene is TRBV20-1, the J gene TRBJ2-7; D is possibly TRBD1 (5 bases). Germline CDR1 reads DFQATT; CDR2 reads SNEGSKA (reference sequence). This CDR3 has 15 amino acids. The V and J ends lost 6 bases and 0 bases respectively, with 18 bases between them.

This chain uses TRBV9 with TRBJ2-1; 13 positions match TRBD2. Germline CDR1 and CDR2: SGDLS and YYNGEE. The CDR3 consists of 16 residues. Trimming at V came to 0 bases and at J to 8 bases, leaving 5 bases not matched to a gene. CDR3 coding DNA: TGTGCCAGCAGCGTAGGGGGACTAGCGGGGAGGGATGAGCAGTTCTTC. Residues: CASSVGGLAGRDEQFF. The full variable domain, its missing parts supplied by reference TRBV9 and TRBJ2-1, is DSGVTQTPKHLITATGQRVTLRCSPRSGDLSVYWYQQSLDQGLQFLIQYYNGEERAKGNILERFSAQQFPDLHSELNLSSLELGDSALYFCASSVGGLAGRDEQFFGPGTRLTVL.

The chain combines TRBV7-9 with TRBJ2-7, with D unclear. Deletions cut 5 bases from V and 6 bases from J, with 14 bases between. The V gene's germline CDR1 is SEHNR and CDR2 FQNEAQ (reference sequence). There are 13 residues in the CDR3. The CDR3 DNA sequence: TGTGCCAGCAGCCCAGCCTATACCCGCGAGCAGTACTTC. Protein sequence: CASSPAYTREQYF.

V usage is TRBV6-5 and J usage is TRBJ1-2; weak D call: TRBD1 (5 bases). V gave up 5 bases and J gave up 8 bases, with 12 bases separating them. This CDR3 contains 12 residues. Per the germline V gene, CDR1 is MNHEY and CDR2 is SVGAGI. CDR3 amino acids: CASSGHLYGYTF. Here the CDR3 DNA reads TGTGCCAGCAGTGGACACCTTTACGGCTACACCTTC.

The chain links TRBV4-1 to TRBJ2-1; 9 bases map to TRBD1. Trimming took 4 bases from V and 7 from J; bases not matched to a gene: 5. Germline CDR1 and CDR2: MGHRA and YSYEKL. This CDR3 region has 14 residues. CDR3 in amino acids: CASSRTGEGNEQFF. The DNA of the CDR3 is TGCGCCAGCAGCCGGACAGGGGAGGGGAATGAGCAGTTCTTC.

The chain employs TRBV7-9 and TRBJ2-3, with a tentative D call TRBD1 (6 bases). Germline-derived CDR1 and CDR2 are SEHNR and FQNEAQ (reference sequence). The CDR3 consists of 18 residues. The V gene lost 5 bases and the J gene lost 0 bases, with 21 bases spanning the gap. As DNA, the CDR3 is TGTGCCAGCAGCCTAGGGGTACAGTACAGGGCTAGCACAGATACGCAGTATTTT. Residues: CASSLGVQYRASTDTQYF. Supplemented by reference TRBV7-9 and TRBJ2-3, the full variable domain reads DTGVSQNPRHKITKRGQNVTFRCDPISEHNRLYWYRQTLGQGPEFLTYFQNEAQLEKSRLLSDRFSAERPKGSFSTLEIQRTEQGDSAMYLCASSLGVQYRASTDTQYFGPGTRLTVL.

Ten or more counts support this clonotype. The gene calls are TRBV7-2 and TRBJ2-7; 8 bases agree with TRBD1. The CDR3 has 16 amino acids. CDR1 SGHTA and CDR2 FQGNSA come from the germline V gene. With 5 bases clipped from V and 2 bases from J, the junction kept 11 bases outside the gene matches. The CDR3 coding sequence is TGTGCCAGCAGCACACACCCGGGACAGGTCCCCTACGAGCAGTACTTC. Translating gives CASSTHPGQVPYEQYF.

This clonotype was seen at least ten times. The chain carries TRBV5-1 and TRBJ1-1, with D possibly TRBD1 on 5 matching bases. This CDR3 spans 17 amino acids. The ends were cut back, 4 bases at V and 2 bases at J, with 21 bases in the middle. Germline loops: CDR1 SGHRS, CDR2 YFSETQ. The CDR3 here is CASSINPGGAINTEAFF. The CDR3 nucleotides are TGCGCCAGCAGCATCAACCCGGGAGGGGCGATTAACACTGAAGCTTTCTTT.

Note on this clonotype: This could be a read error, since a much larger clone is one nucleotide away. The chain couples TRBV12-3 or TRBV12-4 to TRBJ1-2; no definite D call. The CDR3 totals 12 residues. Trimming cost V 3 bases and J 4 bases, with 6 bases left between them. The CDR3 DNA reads TGTGCCAGCAGTTTCGACACCTATGGCTACACCTTC. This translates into CASSFDTYGYTF.

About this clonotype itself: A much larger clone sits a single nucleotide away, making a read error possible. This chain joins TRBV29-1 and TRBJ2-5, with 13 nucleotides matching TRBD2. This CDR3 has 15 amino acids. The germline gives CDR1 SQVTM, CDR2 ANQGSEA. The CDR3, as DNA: TGCAGCGCAGAACTAGCGGGAGGGCCAGGAGAGGCCCAGTACTTC. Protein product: CSAELAGGPGEAQYF.

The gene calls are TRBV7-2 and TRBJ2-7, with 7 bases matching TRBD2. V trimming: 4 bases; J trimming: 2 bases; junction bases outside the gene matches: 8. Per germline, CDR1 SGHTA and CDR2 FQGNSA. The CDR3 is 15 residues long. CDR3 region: CASSWGAGPTYEQYF. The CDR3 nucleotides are TGTGCCAGCAGCTGGGGAGCGGGACCGACCTACGAGCAGTACTTC.

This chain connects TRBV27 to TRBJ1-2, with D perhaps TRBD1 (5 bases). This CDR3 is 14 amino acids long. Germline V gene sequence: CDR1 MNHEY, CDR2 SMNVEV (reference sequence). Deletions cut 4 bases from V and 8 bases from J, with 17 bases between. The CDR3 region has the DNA TGTGCCAGCAGTTCCTCCGGGACCCGGAGGGGCTACACCTTC. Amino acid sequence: CASSSSGTRRGYTF.

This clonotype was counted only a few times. CDR3 in DNA: TGTGCCAGCAAAAAGACTAGCGGGAGTTCTAGTGAGCAGTTCTTC. This gives the protein CASKKTSGSSSEQFF. The chain employs TRBV2 and TRBJ2-1; 12 nucleotides match TRBD2. CDR3 size: 15 residues. V lost 7 bases to trimming and J lost 9 bases; unmatched junction nucleotides: 10. Germline CDR1 reads SNHLY; CDR2 reads FYNNEI.

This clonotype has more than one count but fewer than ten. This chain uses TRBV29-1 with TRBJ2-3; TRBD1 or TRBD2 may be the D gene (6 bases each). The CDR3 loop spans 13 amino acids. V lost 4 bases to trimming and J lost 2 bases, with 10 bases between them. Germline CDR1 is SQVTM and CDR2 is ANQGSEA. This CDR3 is CSVVRGVTDTQYF. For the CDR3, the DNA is TGCAGCGTTGTGAGGGGGGTCACAGATACGCAGTATTTT.

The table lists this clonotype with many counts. This CDR3 reads CASSYSTGLAGEETQYF. The CDR3 DNA is TGTGCCAGCAGTTACTCGACGGGACTAGCGGGAGAAGAGACCCAGTACTTC. The V gene is TRBV6-5, the J gene TRBJ2-5; 14 nucleotides match TRBD2. The CDR3 sequence is 17 residues long. Germline V gene lookup returns CDR1 MNHEY and CDR2 SVGAGI. V dropped 0 bases and J dropped 3; count of bases not matched to a gene: 3.

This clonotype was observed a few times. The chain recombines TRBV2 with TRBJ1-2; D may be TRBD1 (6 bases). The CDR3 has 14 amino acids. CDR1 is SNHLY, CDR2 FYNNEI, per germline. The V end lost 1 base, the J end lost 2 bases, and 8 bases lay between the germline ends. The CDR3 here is CASSEGGANYGYTF. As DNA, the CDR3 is TGTGCCAGCAGTGAAGGGGGGGCGAACTATGGCTACACCTTC.

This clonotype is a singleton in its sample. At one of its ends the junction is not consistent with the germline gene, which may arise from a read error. CDR3 residues: CASSGTTGANVPTF. As DNA, the CDR3 is TGCGCCAGCAGCGGAACGACTGGGGCCAACGTCCCGACTTTC. This chain joins TRBV5-1 and TRBJ2-6; tentatively, D is TRBD1 (5 bases). The CDR3 is made up of 14 amino acids. The V gene's germline CDR1 is SGHRS and CDR2 YFSETQ. Complete variable domain (other parts from reference TRBV5-1 and TRBJ2-6): KAGVTQTPRYLIKTRGQQVTLSCSPISGHRSVSWYQQTPGQGLQFLFEYFSETQRNKGNFPGRFSGRQFSNSRSEMNVSTLELGDSALYLCASSGTTGANVPTFGAGSRLTVL.

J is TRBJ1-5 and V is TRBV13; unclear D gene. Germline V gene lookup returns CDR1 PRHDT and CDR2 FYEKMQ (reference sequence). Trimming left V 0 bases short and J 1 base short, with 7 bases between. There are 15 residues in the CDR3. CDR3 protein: CASSLGYNSNQPQHF. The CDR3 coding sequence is TGTGCCAGCAGCTTAGGGTACAACAGCAATCAGCCCCAGCATTTT.

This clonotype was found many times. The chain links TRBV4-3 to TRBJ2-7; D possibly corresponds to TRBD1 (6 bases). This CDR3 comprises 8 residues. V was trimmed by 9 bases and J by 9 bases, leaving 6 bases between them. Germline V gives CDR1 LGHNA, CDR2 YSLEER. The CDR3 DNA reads TGCGCCAGACAGGGGCAGTACTTC. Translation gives CARQGQYF.

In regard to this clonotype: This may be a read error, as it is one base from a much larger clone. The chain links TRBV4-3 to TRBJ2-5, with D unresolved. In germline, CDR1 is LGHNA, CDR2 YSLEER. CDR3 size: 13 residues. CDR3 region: CVSSQVVGWSQYF. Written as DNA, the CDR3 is TGCGTCAGCAGCCAAGTGGTCGGTTGGTCACAGTACTTC.

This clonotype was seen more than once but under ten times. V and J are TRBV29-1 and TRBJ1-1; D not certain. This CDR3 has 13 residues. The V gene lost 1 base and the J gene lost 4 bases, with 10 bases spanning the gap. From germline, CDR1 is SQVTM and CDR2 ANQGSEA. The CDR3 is CSVEGGQFTEAFF. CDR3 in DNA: TGCAGCGTTGAAGGGGGTCAGTTCACTGAAGCTTTCTTT.

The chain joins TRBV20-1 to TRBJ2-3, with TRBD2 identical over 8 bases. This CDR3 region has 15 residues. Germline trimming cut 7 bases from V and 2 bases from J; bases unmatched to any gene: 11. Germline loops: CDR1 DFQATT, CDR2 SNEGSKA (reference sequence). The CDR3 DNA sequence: TGCAGTGTTTCCCCTAAGACTAGCGACACAGATACGCAGTATTTT. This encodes CSVSPKTSDTDTQYF.